The 24 T cell receptor beta chains reported below all come from one sample, sequenced in a study of cytomegalovirus exposure and HLA in healthy donors. 13 Jbeta primers and 60 Vbeta primers were used for the PCR. The table came from immunoSEQ multiplex PCR; TCRdb's copy has only in-frame clones and leaves some out. The data hold 120,000 to 150,000 clones, with 70% to 80% observed a single time. Sequencing was performed on PBMCs. Receptors originate from a female donor in good health and CMV-seronegative.

The chain uses TRBV27 and TRBJ1-2; 9 bases map to TRBD1. CDR1 is MNHEY, CDR2 SMNVEV, per germline (reference sequence). With V trimmed by 7 bases and J by 8 bases, 8 bases remained unmatched. The CDR3 is 13 residues long. CDR3 DNA: TGTGCCAGCACGCGGGACAGGGCGGGGGGCTACACCTTC. Protein sequence: CASTRDRAGGYTF.

The CDR3 coding sequence is TGTGCCAGCAGCTTAACTGGGCAATCCCCGCACGAGCAGTACTTC. This translates into CASSLTGQSPHEQYF. The chain carries TRBV7-3 and TRBJ2-7; D is unclear. CDR1 is SGHTA, CDR2 FQGTGA, per germline. The germline V and J ends were trimmed by 0 bases and 5 bases, with 14 bases remaining between them. The CDR3 spans 15 residues.

The J gene is TRBJ1-5, the V gene TRBV30, with D hard to call. The V and J ends lost 0 bases and 7 bases respectively, with 13 bases between them. This CDR3 has 14 amino acids. CDR1 and CDR2 (germline): GTSNPN, SVGIG (reference sequence). CDR3 in amino acids: CAWSVVAGIQPQHF. DNA for the CDR3: TGTGCCTGGAGTGTAGTGGCGGGTATACAGCCCCAGCATTTT.

The rearrangement links TRBV5-4 to TRBJ2-5; 10 bases match TRBD2. Losses at the gene ends were 4 bases for V and 3 bases for J; bases not matched to a gene: 9. The CDR3 contains 16 residues. Germline V gene data show CDR1 as SGHNT and CDR2 as YYREEE (reference sequence). CDR3 nucleotides: TGTGCCAGCAGCCCCCCGGCTAGCGGGGGTAAAGAGACCCAGTACTTC. Its translation is CASSPPASGGKETQYF.

In its sample, this clone was seen once. The V gene is TRBV10-3, the J gene TRBJ2-3; D may be TRBD2 (6 bases). Per the germline V gene, CDR1 is ENHRY and CDR2 is SYGVKD. The CDR3 is 15 amino acids. V was shortened by 0 bases and J by 3 bases, with 10 bases between the two germline ends. CDR3 coding DNA: TGTGCCATCAGTGAGTCCGGTGGGGGGACAGATACGCAGTATTTT. This encodes CAISESGGGTDTQYF.

In this sample, this clone turned up once. The rearrangement joins TRBV28 to TRBJ2-7; TRBD1 is a possible D gene (6 bases). Trimming cost V 5 bases and J 0 bases, with 14 bases left between them. The CDR3 loop spans 15 amino acids. CDR1 is MDHEN and CDR2 is SYDVKM in the germline V gene. The CDR3 DNA follows: TGTGCCAGCAGTACGAGGGGGAGACTCTCCTACGAGCAGTACTTC. Residues: CASSTRGRLSYEQYF. Complete variable domain (other parts from reference TRBV28 and TRBJ2-7): DVKVTQSSRYLVKRTGEKVFLECVQDMDHENMFWYRQDPGLGLRLIYFSYDVKMKEKGDIPEGYSVSREKKERFSLILESASTNQTSMYLCASSTRGRLSYEQYFGPGTRLTVT.

This clone has just a few counts. J is TRBJ2-1 and V is TRBV4-1, with D possibly being TRBD2 (6 bases). V was trimmed by 1 base and J by 4 bases, leaving 8 bases between them. Looked up from germline, CDR1 is MGHRA and CDR2 is YSYEKL. The CDR3 spans 14 residues. The DNA of the CDR3 is TGCGCCAGCAGCCAAGGCGGGGTTTACAATGAGCAGTTCTTC. This translates into CASSQGGVYNEQFF.

The V gene is TRBV30, the J gene TRBJ2-7; D is possibly TRBD1 (5 bases). The V end was cut by 0 bases, the J end by 6 bases, with 12 bases between. The CDR3 is made up of 13 amino acids. Germline assignment: CDR1 GTSNPN and CDR2 SVGIG (reference sequence). The DNA of the CDR3 is TGTGCCTGGAGTGTAGTAGGGGTGGGCGAGCAGTACTTC. This codes for CAWSVVGVGEQYF.

This clone occurred a few times. The genes are TRBV18 and TRBJ1-2; D possibly corresponds to TRBD1 (5 bases). CDR3 size: 13 residues. Germline CDR1 and CDR2: KGHSH and LQKENI. The V and J ends lost 2 bases and 5 bases respectively, with 9 bases between them. The DNA of the CDR3 is TGTGCCAGCTCACCAGACAAGGGGTATGGCTACACCTTC. This gives the protein CASSPDKGYGYTF.

This chain connects TRBV5-1 to TRBJ1-3; unclear D gene. Germline CDR1 reads SGHRS; CDR2 reads YFSETQ. This CDR3 comprises 13 residues. The V end lost 3 bases, the J end lost 8 bases, and 12 bases lay between the germline ends. The CDR3 sequence: CASSSAGPDTIYF. The CDR3 nucleotides read TGCGCCAGCAGCTCCGCGGGTCCGGACACCATATATTTT.

The chain recombines TRBV4-3 with TRBJ2-1, with 13 bases matching TRBD2. Unmatched junction bases numbered 7, after V lost 4 bases and J lost 7 bases. The CDR3 runs to 16 residues. CDR1 LGHNA and CDR2 YSLEER come from the germline V gene. The chain's CDR3 is CASSRVTSGGLNEQFF. The CDR3 bases are TGCGCCAGCAGCCGGGTGACTAGCGGGGGGTTGAATGAGCAGTTCTTC.

The V call is TRBV10-3, the J call TRBJ2-5; tentatively, D is TRBD2 (5 bases). CDR1 is ENHRY and CDR2 is SYGVKD in the germline V gene. Trimming shortened V by 4 bases and J by 1 base, and 7 bases separated the two germline ends. The CDR3 covers 13 residues. The CDR3 sequence: CAISGTPQETQYF. The DNA of the CDR3 is TGTGCCATCAGTGGGACTCCCCAAGAGACCCAGTACTTC.

The V gene is TRBV4-2, the J gene TRBJ1-1, with D unresolved. The ends were cut back, 2 bases at V and 0 bases at J, with 13 bases in the middle. Germline CDR1 reads LGHNA; CDR2 reads YNFKEQ. The CDR3 has 16 residues. CDR3 residues: CASSQPLGWLNTEAFF. The CDR3 DNA reads TGTGCCAGCAGCCAACCCTTGGGCTGGTTGAACACTGAAGCTTTCTTT.

The chain couples TRBV5-1 to TRBJ2-1; 9 bases align to TRBD1. V lost 10 bases and J lost 4; bases outside the gene matches: 12. Germline CDR1 is SGHRS and CDR2 is YFSETQ. The CDR3 length is 15 residues. CDR3 DNA: TGCGCCGGGGGACAGGGCCAACCCGCTTACAATGAGCAGTTCTTC. Translated: CAGGQGQPAYNEQFF.

This sequence joins TRBV4-1 and TRBJ2-5; D possibly corresponds to TRBD2 (5 bases). The CDR3 sequence is 15 residues long. The V and J ends lost 1 base and 2 bases respectively, with 11 bases between them. Germline assignment: CDR1 MGHRA and CDR2 YSYEKL. CDR3 in amino acids: CASSQVTAAQETQYF. The CDR3 DNA sequence: TGCGCCAGCAGCCAAGTCACAGCGGCACAAGAGACCCAGTACTTC.

The table lists this clone with a count of one. This chain connects TRBV9 to TRBJ2-1, with 8 bases that match TRBD2. Germline CDR1 is SGDLS and CDR2 is YYNGEE. Trimming removed 8 bases from V and 0 bases from J; junction bases left unmatched: 7. The CDR3 is 15 amino acids. CDR3 protein: CASRGGLGSYNEQFF. The CDR3 DNA sequence: TGTGCCAGTCGCGGGGGGCTGGGCTCCTACAATGAGCAGTTCTTC.

The chain uses TRBV5-1 and TRBJ2-3; TRBD1 matches 7 bases. With V trimmed by 4 bases and J by 2 bases, 10 bases remained unmatched. The length of the CDR3 is 16 residues. Germline assignment: CDR1 SGHRS and CDR2 YFSETQ. CDR3 sequence (DNA): TGCGCCAGCAGCCCAGGACAGGTTAATCCCACAGATACGCAGTATTTT. Protein: CASSPGQVNPTDTQYF.

This clone was detected only a few times. The chain combines TRBV7-8 with TRBJ2-1, with D unresolved. The CDR3 totals 16 residues. Germline loops: CDR1 SGHVS, CDR2 FQNEAQ. V gave up 1 base and J gave up 0 bases, with 10 bases separating them. CDR3 nucleotides: TGTGCCAGCAGCTTAGAACCCGCTAGCTCCTACAATGAGCAGTTCTTC. Protein product: CASSLEPASSYNEQFF.

V and J are TRBV27 and TRBJ1-1; 10 bases fit TRBD1. V lost 5 bases to trimming and J lost 5 bases; unmatched junction nucleotides: 8. There are 15 residues in the CDR3. CDR1 and CDR2 from the germline V gene are MNHEY and SMNVEV (reference sequence). The CDR3 loop reads CASSTRDRGWTEAFF. CDR3 DNA: TGTGCCAGCAGTACTCGGGACAGGGGTTGGACTGAAGCTTTCTTT.

This rearrangement joins TRBV9 to TRBJ1-2, with a possible D match to TRBD1 (6 bases). Germline V gene sequence: CDR1 SGDLS, CDR2 YYNGEE. The V and J ends lost 0 bases and 4 bases respectively, with 19 bases between them. The CDR3 is 17 residues long. The CDR3, as DNA: TGTGCCAGCAGCGTAGGAGGGAGGGGGGGTTATGGCTATGGCTACACCTTC. It translates to CASSVGGRGGYGYGYTF.

The V gene is TRBV7-2, the J gene TRBJ2-3; 10 bases match TRBD2. V lost 5 bases, J lost 5 bases, and 7 bases stayed unmatched. Germline CDR1 reads SGHTA; CDR2 reads FQGNSA. The CDR3 runs 15 residues. The CDR3 nucleotides read TGTGCCAGCAGCCTGGGAGCGGGGGGGGGAGATACGCAGTATTTT. Its translation: CASSLGAGGGDTQYF. Full variable domain (remainder filled in from reference TRBV7-2 and TRBJ2-3): GAGVSQSPSNKVTEKGKDVELRCDPISGHTALYWYRQSLGQGLEFLIYFQGNSAPDKSGLPSDRFSAERTGGSVSTLTIQRTQQEDSAVYLCASSLGAGGGDTQYFGPGTRLTVL.

The chain has TRBV30 and TRBJ2-3; possible D gene TRBD2, 5 bases. V gave up 7 bases and J gave up 1 base, with 15 bases separating them. Germline CDR1 is GTSNPN and CDR2 is SVGIG (reference sequence). The CDR3 is 14 residues long. Here the CDR3 reads CASPRGSGTDTQYF. CDR3 in DNA: TGTGCCTCTCCCCGCGGGTCTGGCACAGATACGCAGTATTTT.

The J gene is TRBJ1-2, the V gene TRBV5-1, with D hard to call. V was clipped by 0 bases and J by 5 bases, with 8 bases between them. CDR3 size: 13 residues. Germline V CDR1 and CDR2: SGHRS, YFSETQ. The DNA for the CDR3 is TGCGCCAGCAGCTTGGGGGCTGAGTATGGCTACACCTTC. This sequence encodes CASSLGAEYGYTF.

The chain recombines TRBV5-1 with TRBJ2-4, with D possibly being TRBD1 (5 bases). Trimming left V 0 bases short and J 1 base short, with 14 bases between. The CDR3 extends over 17 amino acids. Germline CDR1 SGHRS, CDR2 YFSETQ. The CDR3 coding sequence is TGCGCCAGCAGCTTGGAGACAGCAACGATTGCCAAAAACATTCAGTACTTC. Translated: CASSLETATIAKNIQYF. Supplemented by reference TRBV5-1 and TRBJ2-4, the full variable domain reads KAGVTQTPRYLIKTRGQQVTLSCSPISGHRSVSWYQQTPGQGLQFLFEYFSETQRNKGNFPGRFSGRQFSNSRSEMNVSTLELGDSALYLCASSLETATIAKNIQYFGAGTRLSVL.